This T cell receptor (beta chain) was obtained from a study of blood T cells in healthy people across ages. Study-level points and caveats: Age showed a roughly linear inverse relationship with TCR beta diversity per million T cells.

Notes on this clonotype: Its antigen is not known.

Sample-barcoded 5' priming and a J-beta primer mix drove a second PCR of roughly 6 to 12 cycles. TCRdb reprocessed the 5' RACE reads with MiXCR, giving one entry per CDR3 protein. This table holds under 1,000,000 distinct CDR3 sequences, about 36% found once. The sequence was obtained from a man between 18 and 29 years old in good health. Sequencing input: blood.

The CDR3: CASSLADNLGKYGELFF. The CDR3 coding sequence is TGTGCCAGCAGCTTAGCGGATAATTTGGGGAAGTACGGGGAGCTGTTTTTT. J is TRBJ2-2 and V is TRBV7-6, with D uncertain. Germline-derived CDR1 and CDR2 are SGHVS and FNYEAQ. This CDR3 has 17 residues. V lost 0 bases, J lost 7 bases, and 18 bases lay in between.